The 23 T cell receptor beta chains below were found in one sample sequenced in a study of early T cells in non-severe SARS-CoV-2 infection. TCRdb re-called the 5' RACE reads through MiXCR, storing one row per CDR3 protein. The sample holds more than 90,000 distinct CDR3 sequences; less than 15% are singletons and the top ten take around 2%. The sequenced sample consisted of whole blood. The receptors originated from an adult who was a healthcare worker with PCR-confirmed SARS-CoV-2 infection or an uninfected control (not recorded which).

The chain joins TRBV6-6 to TRBJ1-5; D not resolved. Germline V gene data show CDR1 as MNHNY and CDR2 as SVGAGI (reference sequence). Trimming took off 2 bases at V and 3 bases at J, with 8 bases between the two ends. The CDR3 length is 14 residues. In DNA, the CDR3 is TGTGCCAGCAGTTACCGCGAAGCCAATCAGCCCCAGCATTTT. Its protein product is CASSYREANQPQHF.

The chain is built from TRBV29-1 and TRBJ1-5; D unclear. The CDR3 contains 13 residues. Germline CDR1 is SQVTM and CDR2 is ANQGSEA. The ends were cut back, 6 bases at V and 4 bases at J, with 13 bases in the middle. The CDR3 DNA is TGCAGCGTCTCCGTGGGGTTAAATCAGCCCCAGCATTTT. It translates to CSVSVGLNQPQHF.

This clonotype appeared a few times. The V and J genes are TRBV11-2 and TRBJ2-6; D is perhaps TRBD1 (5 bases). The ends were cut back, 3 bases at V and 4 bases at J, with 10 bases in the middle. Germline V CDR1 and CDR2: SGHAT, FQNNGV. CDR3 size: 15 residues. Here the CDR3 reads CASSFRVMGANVLTF. As DNA, the CDR3 is TGTGCCAGCAGCTTCAGGGTGATGGGGGCCAACGTCCTGACTTTC.

This clonotype has a handful of counts. The rearrangement joins TRBV3-1 to TRBJ2-1; no definite D call. The germline CDR1 and CDR2 sequences are LGHDT and YNNKEL (reference sequence). The CDR3 length is 16 residues. Trimming took 2 bases from V and 6 from J, leaving 17 bases between them. The CDR3 DNA reads TGTGCCAGCAGCCAACGGTCTCCCCTAATGGGCAATGAGCAGTTCTTC. Protein: CASSQRSPLMGNEQFF.

This clonotype was seen ten or more times. Written as DNA, the CDR3 is TGTGCCAGCAGCGTATCCAGGGGGCAGGCAGATACGCAGTATTTT. Its translation is CASSVSRGQADTQYF. The V and J genes are TRBV7-9 and TRBJ2-3, with 8 bases lining up with TRBD1. Per germline, CDR1 SEHNR and CDR2 FQNEAQ (reference sequence). This CDR3 region has 15 residues. Germline trimming cut 5 bases from V and 4 bases from J; bases unmatched to any gene: 8.

The gene calls are TRBV29-1 and TRBJ2-3; the match to TRBD2 covers 11 bases. The J segment lost 1 base and the V segment lost 8 bases, leaving 5 bases of the junction unmatched. The CDR3 totals 14 residues. The V gene's germline CDR1 is SQVTM and CDR2 ANQGSEA. DNA of the CDR3: TGCAGCTCATTAGCGGGGGGGCGCACAGATACGCAGTATTTT. Amino acid sequence: CSSLAGGRTDTQYF.

Ten or more counts support this clonotype. The chain couples TRBV7-2 to TRBJ1-1; no definite D call. V was shortened by 5 bases and J by 1 base, with 14 bases between the two germline ends. CDR3 length: 15 amino acids. The V gene's germline CDR1 is SGHTA and CDR2 FQGNSA. CDR3 nucleotides: TGTGCCAGCAGCAGGTCGCCAAGCAGGAACACTGAAGCTTTCTTT. Its translation: CASSRSPSRNTEAFF. Combining the CDR3 with reference TRBV7-2 and TRBJ1-1 gives the whole variable domain GAGVSQSPSNKVTEKGKDVELRCDPISGHTALYWYRQSLGQGLEFLIYFQGNSAPDKSGLPSDRFSAERTGGSVSTLTIQRTQQEDSAVYLCASSRSPSRNTEAFFGQGTRLTVV.

This chain connects TRBV28 to TRBJ2-5, with 9 nucleotides matching TRBD2. The CDR3 spans 16 residues. The V segment lost 6 bases and the J segment 4 bases; nucleotides outside the gene matches: 12. Germline V gene sequence: CDR1 MDHEN, CDR2 SYDVKM. CDR3 sequence: CASSRRGGGARETQYF. The CDR3 DNA reads TGTGCCAGCAGCCGCAGAGGCGGGGGGGCCCGAGAGACCCAGTACTTC.

V and J are TRBV9 and TRBJ1-2; 9 bases align to TRBD1. The germline gives CDR1 SGDLS, CDR2 YYNGEE. The CDR3 loop spans 14 amino acids. The V gene end was trimmed by 3 bases and the J gene end by 8 bases; junction bases not matched to a gene: 8. The CDR3 spells CASSAKQGARGYTF. The CDR3 coding sequence is TGTGCCAGCAGCGCAAAACAGGGGGCAAGGGGCTACACCTTC.

The rearrangement links TRBV10-2 to TRBJ1-2; TRBD1 agrees at 7 bases. V shed 3 bases, J shed 8 bases, and the junction held 9 bases outside the gene matches. This CDR3 has 14 amino acids. Germline V gene sequence: CDR1 WSHSY, CDR2 SAAADI. The CDR3 sequence is CASSDVRGGKGYTF. CDR3 coding DNA: TGCGCCAGCAGTGATGTCAGGGGGGGGAAAGGCTACACCTTC.

This clonotype was detected many times. J is TRBJ1-3 and V is TRBV15; D is uncertain. V was trimmed by 0 bases and J by 7 bases, leaving 10 bases between them. The CDR3 runs to 14 residues. Germline assignment: CDR1 LNHNV and CDR2 YYDKDF (reference sequence). In nucleotides, the CDR3 is TGTGCCACCAGCAGAGAAACCGGGCGCAACACCATATATTTT. Translated, it gives CATSRETGRNTIYF.

This clonotype was seen ten or more times. The chain links TRBV5-5 to TRBJ2-1, with 11 bases lining up with TRBD1. Germline CDR1 SGHKS, CDR2 YYEKEE (reference sequence). With 1 base clipped from V and 9 bases from J, the junction kept 15 bases outside the gene matches. This CDR3 contains 18 residues. CDR3 in amino acids: CASSLKWAGTGGPGEQFF. CDR3 bases: TGTGCCAGCAGCTTGAAATGGGCCGGGACAGGGGGTCCGGGTGAGCAGTTCTTC. Full variable domain (rest looked up from reference TRBV5-5 and TRBJ2-1): DAGVTQSPTHLIKTRGQQVTLRCSPISGHKSVSWYQQVLGQGPQFIFQYYEKEERGRGNFPDRFSARQFPNYSSELNVNALLLGDSALYLCASSLKWAGTGGPGEQFFGPGTRLTVL.

This clonotype was seen a few times. Here the CDR3 reads CASSVLSGGRSYNEQFF. CDR3 sequence (DNA): TGTGCCAGCAGTGTTCTTAGCGGGGGGCGCTCCTACAATGAGCAGTTCTTC. The V gene is TRBV2, the J gene TRBJ2-1; 10 bases agree with TRBD2. V dropped 4 bases and J dropped 0; count of bases not matched to a gene: 6. CDR1 and CDR2 from the germline V gene are SNHLY and FYNNEI. This CDR3 has 17 amino acids.

This clonotype was observed at least ten times. CDR3 in amino acids: CASSQTGGNQPQHF. Written as DNA, the CDR3 is TGCGCCAGCAGCCAAACAGGAGGCAATCAGCCCCAGCATTTT. V is TRBV5-1 and J is TRBJ1-5; D is perhaps TRBD1 (5 bases). CDR1 and CDR2 from the germline V gene are SGHRS and YFSETQ. The V end lost 4 bases, the J end lost 2 bases, and 10 bases lay between the germline ends. The CDR3 has 14 amino acids.

The genes are TRBV10-1 and TRBJ2-1; 10 positions agree with TRBD2. CDR1 and CDR2 from the germline V gene are WNHNN and SYGVQD (reference sequence). This CDR3 is 17 amino acids long. J gave up 6 bases and V 2 bases, and 10 bases lay outside the gene matches. In DNA, the CDR3 is TGCGCCAGCAGTGAGGAGGCTAGCGGGGGCCGTTCCAATGAGCAGTTCTTC. Protein sequence: CASSEEASGGRSNEQFF.

A few counts support this clonotype. The V gene is TRBV3-1, the J gene TRBJ1-5; no firm D call. V was cut by 1 base and J by 14 bases, with 9 bases left in between. The CDR3 covers 11 residues. Per germline, CDR1 LGHDT and CDR2 YNNKEL (reference sequence). The DNA for the CDR3 is TGTGCCAGCAGCCAAGGACGGTCCAAGCATTTT. Residues: CASSQGRSKHF.

This clonotype was seen more than once but under ten times. The rearrangement links TRBV15 to TRBJ2-1, with D possibly TRBD1 on 5 matching bases. The CDR3 consists of 16 residues. Germline V lookup: CDR1 LNHNV, CDR2 YYDKDF (reference sequence). V lost 0 bases, J lost 0 bases, and 9 bases lay in between. CDR3 sequence: CATSREGVGSYNEQFF. The CDR3 coding sequence is TGTGCCACCAGCAGAGAAGGGGTGGGCTCCTACAATGAGCAGTTCTTC.

This clonotype has just a few counts. The V and J genes are TRBV11-2 and TRBJ1-5; D unresolved. The CDR3 loop spans 11 amino acids. V lost 6 bases to trimming and J lost 5 bases, with 5 bases between them. The germline CDR1 and CDR2 sequences are SGHAT and FQNNGV. The DNA for the CDR3 is TGTGCCAGCAGTCGTCATCAGCCCCAGCATTTT. It codes for CASSRHQPQHF.

This clonotype came up a few times. This chain joins TRBV28 and TRBJ2-1; 7 positions match TRBD2. The CDR3 covers 14 residues. The V gene end was trimmed by 6 bases and the J gene end by 3 bases; junction bases not matched to a gene: 5. CDR1 is MDHEN, CDR2 SYDVKM, per germline. The CDR3 sequence is CASRRGGGYNEQFF. The DNA for the CDR3 is TGTGCCAGCAGGCGTGGCGGGGGCTACAATGAGCAGTTCTTC.

Here the CDR3 DNA reads TGTGCCAGCAGTGCCTTGGGGAACACTGAAGCTTTCTTT. The encoded protein is CASSALGNTEAFF. The chain recombines TRBV2 with TRBJ1-1; D remains ambiguous. Between the trimmed V and J ends, which lost 4 bases and 1 base, there was a span of 7 bases. Looked up from germline, CDR1 is SNHLY and CDR2 is FYNNEI. The CDR3 spans 13 residues.

The V gene is TRBV29-1, the J gene TRBJ2-3; 9 bases are shared with TRBD1. CDR3 length: 12 amino acids. Germline trimming cut 8 bases from V and 4 bases from J; bases unmatched to any gene: 4. Germline CDR1 is SQVTM and CDR2 is ANQGSEA. The CDR3 sequence is CSLTGGADTQYF. CDR3 bases: TGCAGCCTTACAGGGGGCGCAGATACGCAGTATTTT.

This clonotype was picked up a small number of times. The chain joins TRBV12-3 or TRBV12-4 to TRBJ1-4; 7 bases align to TRBD1. Trimming at V came to 5 bases and at J to 5 bases, leaving 5 bases not matched to a gene. CDR3 length equals 14 residues. The CDR3: CASSGTAGNEKLFF. For the CDR3, the DNA is TGTGCCAGCAGTGGGACAGCCGGCAATGAAAAACTGTTTTTT.

The chain is built from TRBV7-2 and TRBJ2-3; 9 bases match TRBD2. V lost 1 base and J lost 6; bases outside the gene matches: 11. This CDR3 contains 17 residues. Germline CDR1 is SGHTA and CDR2 is FQGNSA. The CDR3 loop reads CASSLVGASGVSDTQYF. Here the CDR3 DNA reads TGTGCCAGCAGCTTAGTGGGAGCTAGCGGGGTGTCGGATACGCAGTATTTT.